This T cell receptor (beta chain) was identified in a study of OX40 agonist ivuxolimab in advanced cancers. A note on the overall study: Ivuxolimab was a fully human IgG2 agonistic monoclonal antibody targeting the costimulatory receptor OX40 (CD134). Intravenous ivuxolimab was administered to patients every 2 weeks at six dose levels: 0.01, 0.1, 0.3, 1.5, 3 and 10 mg/kg. Of the approximately 50 patients in dose escalation, around 19 had hepatocellular carcinoma, about 15 had melanoma, 9 had renal cell carcinoma and 9 had head and neck cancer. In the dose-escalation cohort, 82.7% of patients were male, and the mean age was approximately 64 years, with a range of roughly 20 to 79. Prior anti-PD-1, anti-PD-L1 or anti-CTLA-4 therapy was permitted, and less than 45% of dose-escalation patients had received checkpoint inhibitors. Partial responses occurred in three dose-escalation patients: two with cutaneous melanoma and one with hepatocellular carcinoma. Peripheral TCRbeta sequencing was intended to test whether TCR sequence diversity was altered and clonal T-cell expansion was caused by ivuxolimab. The paper reports the monotherapy dose-escalation portion (N of about 51 patients) of the phase I ivuxolimab trial. Study-level results and caveats: At doses of 0.1 to 3.0 mg/kg, clonal expansion of both CD4+ and CD8+ blood T cells was observed from baseline to week 6. Low levels of normalized T-cell clonal expansion were also shown by some nonresponding patients. After ivuxolimab, more expanded clones were found on average in CD8+ T cells than in CD4+ T cells. Partial responders in the 0.1-3.0 mg/kg groups had among the lowest normalized peripheral clonal expansion, especially among CD8+ T cells. Antigen specificity was not determined for the clonally expanded peripheral T cells.

The trial excluded patients who had a history of autoimmune disease or were on systemic immunosuppression. Peripheral blood for TCR sequencing was drawn from every dose cohort at baseline, at cycle 4 day 1 and at cycle 7 day 1. Samples were obtained from an open-label, multicenter, first-in-human phase I dose-escalation trial of ivuxolimab. Adults with locally advanced or metastatic melanoma, renal cell, hepatocellular, or head and neck squamous cell carcinoma were enrolled in the trial. Before TCR sequencing, CD4+ and CD8+ T cells were separately sorted from peripheral blood. Details on this clone: This clone's antigen is unknown. No much larger clonotype is one base removed from it; base qualities were not supplied.

Trimming takes 6 bases off V and 2 bases off J; junction bases not matched to a gene: 3. The CDR3 goes from the cysteine to the phenylalanine over 13 residues. Only CDR3 DNA is held: 39 bases, read in frame from base 1. From a lookup of the germline V gene, CDR1 and CDR2 are MNHNS and SASEGT. For sequencing of the TCRbeta CDR3 region, genomic DNA was extracted from the sorted cells. TCRbeta CDR3 regions were sequenced using the immunoSEQ Assay. Drawn from immuneACCESS, this table holds only the in-frame rearrangements with V and J called that TCRdb kept. Clones are partly lost; checked studies trace under half to an unresolved V gene and leave the rest unexplained. The sample data list tens of thousands of clones, and around 90% of these were observed just once. 2.8% of the sample is taken by the ten largest.

This TCR came from an adult with an advanced solid tumor such as melanoma, head and neck, liver or kidney cancer. Sequenced here: CD4+ or CD8+ T cells sorted from blood, sampled in a trial of the OX40 agonist ivuxolimab. The chain uses TRBV6-1 and TRBJ1-2; the central 7 bases match TRBD1. The sequenced DNA is TGTGCCAGCAGATGGACAGGAAACTATGGCTACACCTTC. The translation is CASRWTGNYGYTF.